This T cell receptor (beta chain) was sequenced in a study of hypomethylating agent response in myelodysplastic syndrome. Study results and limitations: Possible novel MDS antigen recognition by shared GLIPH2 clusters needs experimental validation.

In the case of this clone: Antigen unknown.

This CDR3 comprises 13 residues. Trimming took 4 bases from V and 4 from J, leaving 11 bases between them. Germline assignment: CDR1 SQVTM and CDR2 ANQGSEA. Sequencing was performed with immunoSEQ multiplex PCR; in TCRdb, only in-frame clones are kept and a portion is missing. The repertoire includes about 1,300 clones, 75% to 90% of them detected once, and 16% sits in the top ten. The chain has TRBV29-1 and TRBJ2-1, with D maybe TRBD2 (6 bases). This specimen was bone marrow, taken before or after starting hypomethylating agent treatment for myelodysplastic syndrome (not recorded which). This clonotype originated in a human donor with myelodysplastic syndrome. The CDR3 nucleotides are TGCAGCGTTGTTTTGGGACTTTACAATGAGCAGTTCTTC. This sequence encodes CSVVLGLYNEQFF.